This T cell receptor beta chain was found in a study of shared clonotypes between healthy human individuals. Study at large: The cohort had a couple of women and a few men, ages 18 to 49.

Note on this clone: The antigen remains unidentified.

General study points: Four donors had around 5% of their naive CD4 clonotypes in common.

The protocol was immunoSEQ multiplex PCR, while the TCRdb copy is restricted to in-frame clones and leaves out a portion. This table has over a million clones, 96% appearing once. There are 13 residues in the CDR3. Between the trimmed V and J ends, which lost 2 bases and 9 bases, there was a span of 12 bases. Germline V gene sequence: CDR1 MNHEY, CDR2 SVGAGI. The sequenced material came from naive CD4+ T cells sorted from blood. Described subset: CD45RA+ positively selected. J is TRBJ2-3 and V is TRBV6-5, with D tentatively TRBD1 (5 bases). This sequence originates from a man under 40 in good health. The CDR3: CASSYGQHGTQYF. The DNA for the CDR3 is TGTGCCAGCAGTTACGGACAACACGGGACGCAGTATTTT.